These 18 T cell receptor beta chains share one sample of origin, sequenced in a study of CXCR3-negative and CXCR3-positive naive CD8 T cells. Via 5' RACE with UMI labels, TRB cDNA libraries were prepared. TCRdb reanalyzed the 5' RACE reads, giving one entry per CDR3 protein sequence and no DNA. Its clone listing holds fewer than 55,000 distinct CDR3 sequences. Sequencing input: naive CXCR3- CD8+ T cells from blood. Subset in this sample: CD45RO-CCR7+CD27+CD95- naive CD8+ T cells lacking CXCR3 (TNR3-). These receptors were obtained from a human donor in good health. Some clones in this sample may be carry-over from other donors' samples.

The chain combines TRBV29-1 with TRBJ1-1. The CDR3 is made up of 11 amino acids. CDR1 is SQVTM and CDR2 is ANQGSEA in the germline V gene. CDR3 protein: CSVERAGGAFF.

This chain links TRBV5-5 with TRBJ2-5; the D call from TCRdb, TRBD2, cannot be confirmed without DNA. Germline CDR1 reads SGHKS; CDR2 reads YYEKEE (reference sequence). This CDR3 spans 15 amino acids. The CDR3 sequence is CASSLASGVKETQYF.

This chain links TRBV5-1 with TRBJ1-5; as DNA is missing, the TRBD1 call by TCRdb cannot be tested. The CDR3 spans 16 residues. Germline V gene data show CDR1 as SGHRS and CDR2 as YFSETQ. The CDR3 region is CASSPTGGYSNQPQHF.

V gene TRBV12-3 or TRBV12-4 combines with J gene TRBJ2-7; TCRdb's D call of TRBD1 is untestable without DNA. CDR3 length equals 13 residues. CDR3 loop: CASSLGLAPEQYF.

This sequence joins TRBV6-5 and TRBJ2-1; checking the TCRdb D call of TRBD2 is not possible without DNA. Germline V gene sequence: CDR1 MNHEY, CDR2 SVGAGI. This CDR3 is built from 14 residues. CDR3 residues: CASSLSGGAYEQFF.

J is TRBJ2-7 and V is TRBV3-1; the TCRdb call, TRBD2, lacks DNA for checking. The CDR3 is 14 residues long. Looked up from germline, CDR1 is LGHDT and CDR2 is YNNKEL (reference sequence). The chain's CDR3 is CASSQTAGAYEQYF.

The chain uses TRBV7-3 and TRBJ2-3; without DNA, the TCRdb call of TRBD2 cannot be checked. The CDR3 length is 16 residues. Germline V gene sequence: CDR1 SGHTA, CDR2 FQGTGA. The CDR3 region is CASSLGVAGDTDTQYF.

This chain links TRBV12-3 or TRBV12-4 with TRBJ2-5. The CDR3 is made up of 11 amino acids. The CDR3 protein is CASVVEETQYF.

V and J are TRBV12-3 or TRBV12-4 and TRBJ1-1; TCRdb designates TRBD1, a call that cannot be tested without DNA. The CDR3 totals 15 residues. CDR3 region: CASSSTDRANTEAFF.

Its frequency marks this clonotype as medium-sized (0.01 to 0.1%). The CDR3 is CASSYGSATSGEFF. The rearrangement links TRBV6-2 or TRBV6-3 to TRBJ2-1; TCRdb designates TRBD2, a call that cannot be tested without DNA. Germline CDR1 reads MNHEY; CDR2 reads SVGEGT. The CDR3 extends over 14 amino acids.

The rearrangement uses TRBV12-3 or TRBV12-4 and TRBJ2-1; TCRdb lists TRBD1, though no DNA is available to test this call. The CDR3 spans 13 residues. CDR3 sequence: CASSPTGGGEQFF.

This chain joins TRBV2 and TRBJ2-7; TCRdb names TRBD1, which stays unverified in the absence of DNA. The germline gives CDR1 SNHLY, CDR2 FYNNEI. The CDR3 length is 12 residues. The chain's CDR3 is CASGRDSYEQYF.

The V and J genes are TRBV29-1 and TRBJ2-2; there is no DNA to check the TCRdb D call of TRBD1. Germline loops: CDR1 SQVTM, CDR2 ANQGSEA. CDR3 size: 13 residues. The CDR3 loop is CSVRDATAGELFF.

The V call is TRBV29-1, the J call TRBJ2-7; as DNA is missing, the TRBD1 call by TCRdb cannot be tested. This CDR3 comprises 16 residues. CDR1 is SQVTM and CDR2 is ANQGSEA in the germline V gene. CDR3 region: CSVEDGGQIGVYEQYF.

The CDR3: CSVLENGGNGELFF. The chain uses TRBV29-1 and TRBJ2-2; TCRdb's assignment of TRBD1 cannot be checked, as there is no DNA. CDR1 SQVTM and CDR2 ANQGSEA come from the germline V gene. CDR3 length: 14 residues.

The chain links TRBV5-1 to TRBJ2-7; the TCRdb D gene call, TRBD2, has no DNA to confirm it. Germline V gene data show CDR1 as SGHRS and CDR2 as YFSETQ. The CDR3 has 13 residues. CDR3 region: CASAPPEGGEQYF.

Here the CDR3 reads CASRYGTASSYNEQFF. The chain uses TRBV6-1 and TRBJ2-1; TCRdb names TRBD1, which stays unverified in the absence of DNA. The CDR3 spans 16 residues. Germline values: CDR1 MNHNS, CDR2 SASEGT.

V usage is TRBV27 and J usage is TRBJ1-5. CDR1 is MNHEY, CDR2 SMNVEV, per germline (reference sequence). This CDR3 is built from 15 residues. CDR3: CASSRGSKGNQPQHF.